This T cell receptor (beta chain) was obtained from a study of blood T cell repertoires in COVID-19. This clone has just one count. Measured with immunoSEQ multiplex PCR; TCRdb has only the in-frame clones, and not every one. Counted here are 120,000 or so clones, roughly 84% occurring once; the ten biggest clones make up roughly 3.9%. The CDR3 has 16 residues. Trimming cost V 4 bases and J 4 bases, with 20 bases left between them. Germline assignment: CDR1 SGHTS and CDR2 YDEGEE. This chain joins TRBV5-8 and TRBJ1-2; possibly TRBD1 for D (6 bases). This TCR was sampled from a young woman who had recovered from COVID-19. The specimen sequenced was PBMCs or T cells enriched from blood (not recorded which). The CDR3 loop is CASSPRGTRVSYGYTF. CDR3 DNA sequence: TGTGCCAGCAGCCCGAGGGGGACTAGGGTTTCCTATGGCTACACCTTC.